The 19 T cell receptor beta chains given below trace back to one sample, sequenced in a study of T-cell memory formation after mild COVID-19. MiXCR was run by TCRdb on the 5' RACE reads, yielding one entry per CDR3 protein. The top ten clones hold approximately 3.4% of a sample with around 160,000 distinct CDR3 sequences, roughly 12% of them seen once. The material sequenced was PBMCs or a T cell subset sorted from them (not recorded which). The receptors derive from a man between 18 and 29 years old who had mild COVID-19 (a few samples of this study predate the infection). Cell type and time point are not known.

The CDR3 DNA sequence: TGCGCCAGCAGCTTGGCGCCGGGGCCTCACAATGAGCAGTTCTTC. Its translation is CASSLAPGPHNEQFF. This sequence joins TRBV5-1 and TRBJ2-1, with D possibly called TRBD1 or TRBD2 (5 bases each). Germline CDR1 and CDR2: SGHRS and YFSETQ. Trimming shortened V by 0 bases and J by 5 bases, and 12 bases separated the two germline ends. The CDR3 has 15 residues.

V is TRBV29-1 and J is TRBJ2-5, with 12 bases identical to TRBD2. The germline gives CDR1 SQVTM, CDR2 ANQGSEA. Losses at the gene ends were 6 bases for V and 1 base for J; bases not matched to a gene: 3. The CDR3 spans 14 residues. The CDR3, as DNA: TGCAGCGTCAGGACTAGCGGGACCCAAGAGACCCAGTACTTC. Amino acids: CSVRTSGTQETQYF.

The V and J genes are TRBV25-1 and TRBJ1-2; 12 positions agree with TRBD1. There are 16 residues in the CDR3. Trimming at V came to 3 bases and at J to 6 bases, leaving 8 bases not matched to a gene. The germline CDR1 and CDR2 sequences are MGHDK and SYGVNS. As DNA, the CDR3 is TGTGCCAGCAGTGACCAGGGACAGGGGGCGATGGATGGCTACACCTTC. Translating it yields CASSDQGQGAMDGYTF.

This clonotype was counted a few times. The rearrangement uses TRBV7-2 and TRBJ2-3; no clear D gene. Germline loops: CDR1 SGHTA, CDR2 FQGNSA. Deletions cut 1 base from V and 6 bases from J, with 8 bases between. CDR3 length: 13 amino acids. CDR3 DNA sequence: TGTGCCAGCAGCTTAGTTACGGCTGATACGCAGTATTTT. This codes for CASSLVTADTQYF.

There are many counts of this clonotype. This sequence joins TRBV7-2 and TRBJ2-5; D is unresolved. Germline V lookup: CDR1 SGHTA, CDR2 FQGNSA. CDR3 size: 15 residues. V lost 5 bases and J 4 bases, leaving 17 bases between the germline ends. CDR3 residues: CASSPAAALRETQYF. CDR3 sequence (DNA): TGTGCCAGCAGCCCCGCGGCGGCTCTACGAGAGACCCAGTACTTC. Using reference TRBV7-2 and TRBJ2-5 for the parts outside the CDR3, the full variable domain is GAGVSQSPSNKVTEKGKDVELRCDPISGHTALYWYRQSLGQGLEFLIYFQGNSAPDKSGLPSDRFSAERTGGSVSTLTIQRTQQEDSAVYLCASSPAAALRETQYFGPGTRLLVL.

This clonotype was seen a handful of times. The chain couples TRBV7-9 to TRBJ2-7; the D gene could be TRBD1 or TRBD2 (5 bases each). Germline lookup yields CDR1 SEHNR and CDR2 FQNEAQ (reference sequence). Trimming pared 1 base from V and 9 bases from J, leaving 10 bases between. The CDR3 contains 12 residues. The CDR3 protein is CASSLGSGRQYV. CDR3 nucleotides: TGTGCCAGCAGCTTAGGCTCAGGGAGGCAGTACGTC.

This clonotype was counted between two and nine times. The chain has TRBV4-1 and TRBJ1-5, with D possibly TRBD1 on 6 matching bases. Deletions cut 4 bases from V and 5 bases from J, with 18 bases between. Germline assignment: CDR1 MGHRA and CDR2 YSYEKL. CDR3 length: 16 residues. Here the CDR3 reads CASSLKVWGADQPQHF. In nucleotides, the CDR3 is TGCGCCAGCAGCCTCAAAGTCTGGGGGGCCGATCAGCCCCAGCATTTT.

This chain joins TRBV5-1 and TRBJ2-1; D might be TRBD2 (5 bases). The ends were cut back, 0 bases at V and 6 bases at J, with 10 bases in the middle. The CDR3 has 14 residues. The germline gives CDR1 SGHRS, CDR2 YFSETQ. The CDR3 spells CASSLGGPFNEQFF. Here the CDR3 DNA reads TGCGCCAGCAGCTTGGGAGGGCCCTTCAATGAGCAGTTCTTC.

The chain employs TRBV18 and TRBJ1-5; tentatively, D is TRBD1 (5 bases). CDR3 size: 16 residues. Trimming pared 0 bases from V and 4 bases from J, leaving 13 bases between. Germline loops: CDR1 KGHSH, CDR2 LQKENI. The CDR3 reads CASSPPGGGRNQPQHF. The CDR3 bases are TGTGCCAGCTCACCACCCGGGGGGGGGAGAAATCAGCCCCAGCATTTT.

This chain links TRBV24-1 with TRBJ1-4, with TRBD1 matching over 8 bases. Germline CDR1 reads KGHDR; CDR2 reads SFDVKD. The V segment lost 4 bases and the J segment 7 bases; nucleotides outside the gene matches: 7. The CDR3 covers 15 residues. The CDR3 coding sequence is TGTGCCACCAGTGACCCAGGACAGGGCAGTGAAAAACTGTTTTTT. This sequence encodes CATSDPGQGSEKLFF.

The sample holds a few counts of this clonotype. V is TRBV4-2 and J is TRBJ1-4; TRBD1 aligns across 7 bases. This CDR3 spans 16 amino acids. Germline CDR1 LGHNA, CDR2 YNFKEQ. Trimming at V came to 3 bases and at J to 2 bases, leaving 6 bases not matched to a gene. CDR3 amino acids: CASSHPTTGTNEKLFF. The CDR3 DNA reads TGTGCCAGCAGCCATCCCACGACAGGGACTAATGAAAAACTGTTTTTT.

Ten or more counts support this clonotype. The chain employs TRBV5-1 and TRBJ1-2; D uncertain. The CDR3 consists of 13 residues. The V and J ends lost 2 bases and 5 bases respectively, with 10 bases between them. Germline V gives CDR1 SGHRS, CDR2 YFSETQ. CDR3 residues: CASSLLGRYGYTF. DNA for the CDR3: TGCGCCAGCAGCTTACTGGGCCGGTATGGCTACACCTTC.

This sequence joins TRBV4-3 and TRBJ2-3; possibly TRBD2 for D (5 bases). The germline V and J ends were trimmed by 8 bases and 3 bases, with 12 bases remaining between them. Germline loops: CDR1 LGHNA, CDR2 YSLEER. The CDR3 runs to 13 residues. The CDR3 is CASGPRGTDTQYF. For the CDR3, the DNA is TGCGCCAGCGGGCCCCGGGGAACAGATACGCAGTATTTT.

This clonotype was counted between two and nine times. This chain connects TRBV11-1 to TRBJ1-6; no clear D. The CDR3 runs to 16 residues. The germline V gene encodes CDR1 SGHAT and CDR2 FQDESV (reference sequence). Trimming left V 5 bases short and J 8 bases short, with 19 bases between. The CDR3 region has the DNA TGTGCCAGCAGCCAGCACTCAAGTACGGCCGATTCACCCCTCCACTTT. It encodes CASSQHSSTADSPLHF.

This clonotype was counted between two and nine times. The rearrangement uses TRBV6-1 and TRBJ1-1; TRBD1 might be the D (5 bases). The germline V gene encodes CDR1 MNHNS and CDR2 SASEGT. The length of the CDR3 is 13 residues. V lost 5 bases, J lost 3 bases, and 10 bases lay in between. This chain's CDR3 is CASSNTGDTEAFF. CDR3 bases: TGTGCCAGCAGTAATACGGGGGACACTGAAGCTTTCTTT.

This clonotype was seen more than once but under ten times. J is TRBJ2-1 and V is TRBV9; either TRBD1 or TRBD2 may supply D (5 bases each). V was clipped by 4 bases and J by 1 base, with 21 bases between them. Germline V gene data show CDR1 as SGDLS and CDR2 as YYNGEE. CDR3 length: 18 residues. CDR3 in DNA: TGTGCCAGCAGCTCCGCCGGGGCAAACCCCCTTTCCTACAATGAGCAGTTCTTC. This codes for CASSSAGANPLSYNEQFF.

At least ten counts were recorded for this clonotype. This sequence joins TRBV12-3 or TRBV12-4 and TRBJ1-2; D uncertain. The germline V and J ends were trimmed by 3 bases and 0 bases, with 2 bases remaining between them. The CDR3 totals 12 residues. CDR3 sequence (DNA): TGTGCCAGCAGTTTCACTAACTATGGCTACACCTTC. Its protein is CASSFTNYGYTF.

CDR3 DNA sequence: TGTGCCAGCAGGCTACGGGACAGCTTCGCCTACGAGCAGTACTTC. Translation gives CASRLRDSFAYEQYF. This chain joins TRBV2 and TRBJ2-7; TRBD1 matches at 7 bases. The germline V gene has CDR1 SNHLY and CDR2 FYNNEI. V lost 6 bases to trimming and J lost 2 bases; unmatched junction nucleotides: 10. This CDR3 contains 15 residues. The full variable domain, rest sourced from reference TRBV2 and TRBJ2-7, is EPEVTQTPSHQVTQMGQEVILRCVPISNHLYFYWYRQILGQKVEFLVSFYNNEISEKSEIFDDQFSVERPDGSNFTLKIRSTKLEDSAMYFCASRLRDSFAYEQYFGPGTRLTVT.

This clonotype was seen many times. This chain joins TRBV20-1 and TRBJ2-1; D is undetermined. V lost 4 bases and J lost 6, with 4 bases in between. The germline V gene has CDR1 DFQATT and CDR2 SNEGSKA (reference sequence). The CDR3 totals 10 residues. DNA of the CDR3: TGCAGTGCTACGAGCAATGAGCAGTTCTTC. Residues: CSATSNEQFF.